This paragraph covers one TCR beta chain sequence. Its matching antigen is unknown. These data belong to a study of OX40 agonist ivuxolimab in advanced cancers. Study-wide points: Certain nonresponding patients likewise had low normalized T-cell clonal expansion.

Produced via immunoSEQ multiplex PCR; TCRdb's table is partial and in-frame only. The data contain over 55,000 clones, 90% to 95% of them singletons. This CDR3 has 20 residues. V was clipped by 0 bases and J by 4 bases; unmatched bases: 18. Germline V gives CDR1 SGHTA, CDR2 FQGNSA. This sequence joins TRBV7-2 and TRBJ2-3; 8 bases are a match to TRBD2. The sequencing used CD4+ or CD8+ T cells sorted from blood, collected in a trial of the OX40 agonist ivuxolimab. The sequence was collected from an adult with an advanced solid tumor such as melanoma, head and neck, liver or kidney cancer. The chain's CDR3 is CASSLAASAVAGRESDTQYF. The CDR3 DNA reads TGTGCCAGCAGCTTAGCCGCTAGCGCCGTAGCGGGGAGAGAGTCAGATACGCAGTATTTT.